This T cell receptor (beta chain) derives from a study of siplizumab effects on memory and regulatory T cells. Germline CDR1 is MNHEY and CDR2 is SVGAGI. V shed 3 bases and J shed 4 bases, with 12 bases lying between them. The CDR3 sequence is 14 residues long. TCRdb's table, derived via immunoSEQ multiplex PCR, lists solely in-frame clones and lacks some. The sample contains nearly 85,000 clones, 95% of which appear only once. This clonotype was obtained from a human donor in good health. Sequenced: CD8+ T cells sorted from blood. The chain combines TRBV6-5 with TRBJ2-5; possible D gene TRBD1, 5 bases. CDR3 bases: TGTGCCAGCAGTTATGTAGGCAGGGCAGAGACCCAGTACTTC. This codes for CASSYVGRAETQYF.